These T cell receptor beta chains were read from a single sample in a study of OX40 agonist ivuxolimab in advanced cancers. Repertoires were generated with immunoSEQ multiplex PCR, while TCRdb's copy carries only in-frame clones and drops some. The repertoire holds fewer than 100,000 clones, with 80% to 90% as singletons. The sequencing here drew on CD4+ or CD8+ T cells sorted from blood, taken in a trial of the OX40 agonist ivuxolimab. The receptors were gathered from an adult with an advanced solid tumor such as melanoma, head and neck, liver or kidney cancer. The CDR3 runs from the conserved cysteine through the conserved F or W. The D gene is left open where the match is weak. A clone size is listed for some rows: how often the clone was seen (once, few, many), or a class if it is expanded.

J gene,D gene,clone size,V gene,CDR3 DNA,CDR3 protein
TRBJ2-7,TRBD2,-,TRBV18,TGTGCCAGCTCACCAGGGGCGGGGGTGCCCTACGAGCAGTACTTC,CASSPGAGVPYEQYF
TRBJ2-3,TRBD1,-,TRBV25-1,TGTGCCAGCAGTACCGGGACAGGGGTGGAAGATACGCAGTATTTT,CASSTGTGVEDTQYF
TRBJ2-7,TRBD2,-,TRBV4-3,TGCGCCAGCAGCCAAGGGGGGATGGGAGGGCCAGCCTACGAGCAGTACTTC,CASSQGGMGGPAYEQYF
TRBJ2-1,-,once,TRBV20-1,TGCAGTGCTAGCGGACACAATGAGCAGTTCTTC,CSASGHNEQFF
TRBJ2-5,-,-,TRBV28,TGTGCCAGCAGTGCAACAGTCGGTTTGAGGTACTTC,CASSATVGLRYF
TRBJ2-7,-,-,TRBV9,TGTGCCAGCAGCGTCGCCCCAACCTACGAGCAGTACTTC,CASSVAPTYEQYF
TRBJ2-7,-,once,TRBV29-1,TGCAGCGTAGTTCGAGGGGGGTACGAGCAGTACTTC,CSVVRGGYEQYF
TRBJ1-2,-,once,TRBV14,TGTGCCAGCAGCCAATGGGACTTGACTAACTATGGCTACACCTTC,CASSQWDLTNYGYTF
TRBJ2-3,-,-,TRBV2,TGTGCCAGCAGTGAGTCTGGAAGGGGCAGGGGATTCACAGATACGCAGTATTTT,CASSESGRGRGFTDTQYF
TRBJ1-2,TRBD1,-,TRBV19,TGTGCCAGTAGAATCTCGGACAGGGGAGCCTATGGCTACACCTTC,CASRISDRGAYGYTF
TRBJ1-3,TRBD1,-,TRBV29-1,TGCAGCGGTACGCCGGGACAGGGTTCCGGAAACACCATATATTTT,CSGTPGQGSGNTIYF
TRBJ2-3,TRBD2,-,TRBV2,TGTGCCAGCAGTGGGACTAGCGGGGGGGCCTTTAACGCAGATACGCAGTATTTT,CASSGTSGGAFNADTQYF
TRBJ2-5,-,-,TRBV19,TGTGCCAGTAGTATAGCCAGCGTAGGGGGGGAGACCCAGTACTTC,CASSIASVGGETQYF
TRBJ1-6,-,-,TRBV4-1,TGCGCCAGCAGTCCCGGGACGGTACTATCACCCCTCCACTTT,CASSPGTVLSPLHF
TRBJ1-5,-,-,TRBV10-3,TGTGCCATCAGTGAGTGGGCGGAACAGCCCCAGCATTTT,CAISEWAEQPQHF
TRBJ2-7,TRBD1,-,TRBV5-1,TGCGCCAGCAGGCAGGACAGGGGTCCCTACGAGCAGTACTTC,CASRQDRGPYEQYF